A selection of T cell receptor beta chains follows, all from one sample in a study of blood T cell repertoires in COVID-19. TCRdb keeps only in-frame clones here, not all; method: immunoSEQ multiplex PCR. Among 40,000 or so clones listed, approximately 81% were seen once. The sequencing sample was made of peripheral blood. These TCRs come from a human donor in a cohort sampled during active COVID-19. Both conserved end residues are trimmed from each CDR3. The D gene is left open where the match is weak.

V gene,J gene,D gene,CDR3 protein
TRBV5-1,TRBJ2-1,.,ASSLDRPDNEQF
TRBV6-6,TRBJ1-2,TRBD1,ASSYSKQGASYGYT
TRBV6-6,TRBJ1-2,TRBD1,ASTAHQGTGLSGYT
TRBV3-1/TRBV3-2,TRBJ2-1,.,ASSQAGGGPYNEQF
TRBV9,TRBJ1-3,.,ASSALTAGSGNTIY
TRBV7-8,TRBJ2-2,.,ASSRQAGNTGELF
TRBV10-3,TRBJ2-1,.,AISEVSYNEQF
TRBV6-5,TRBJ1-5,TRBD1,ASSSTGTGIQPQH
TRBV2,TRBJ1-5,TRBD1,ASSTGQGNQPQH
TRBV19,TRBJ2-1,.,ASSIAQDLYSYNEQF
TRBV5-1,TRBJ1-3,TRBD1,ASSKGTAGNTIY
TRBV18,TRBJ2-1,TRBD2,ASFFGGAHNEQF
TRBV5-1,TRBJ2-2,.,ASSLAAWGTEYTGELF
TRBV12-5,TRBJ1-3,.,ASALSGNTIY
TRBV23-1,TRBJ1-1,.,ASSRTHPEGEAF
TRBV13,TRBJ1-1,.,ASTSRRQQNTEAF
TRBV2,TRBJ2-7,.,ASNREAESSYEQY
TRBV5-4,TRBJ2-1,TRBD1,ASSPQGGVYNEQF
TRBV6-1,TRBJ2-5,.,ASSESRRDQETQY
TRBV7-6,TRBJ1-6,TRBD1,ASSLVARGQNSPLH
TRBV7-3,TRBJ2-7,.,ASRHIPVYEQY
TRBV11-2,TRBJ1-1,.,ASSLLNTEAF
TRBV7-8,TRBJ1-5,TRBD1,ASSPGQYNQPQH
TRBV10-2,TRBJ2-7,TRBD2,AGRSELAGILAYEQY
TRBV18,TRBJ2-1,TRBD2,ASSPPGAGSNEQF
TRBV19,TRBJ1-6,TRBD1,ASSIGTAAALH
TRBV6-5,TRBJ1-2,TRBD1,ASSSRDRVGYT
TRBV10-3,TRBJ1-5,.,AISTADSNQPQH
TRBV5-1,TRBJ1-1,.,ASRRQAVTNTEAF
TRBV6-5,TRBJ1-6,TRBD1,ASRTGASNSPLH
TRBV5-1,TRBJ2-2,.,ASSWGGADTGELF
TRBV3-1/TRBV3-2,TRBJ2-7,.,ASSQRGSNYEQY
TRBV4-2,TRBJ1-5,.,ASSQKTGPIFNQPQH
TRBV11-2,TRBJ2-6,.,ASSFNGANVLT
TRBV15,TRBJ2-7,TRBD1,ATSRQHGTGVGVSSYEQY
TRBV7-3,TRBJ1-1,TRBD1,ASSTTGETEAF
TRBV5-5,TRBJ2-4,TRBD1,ASSPSTGPPTNIQY
TRBV5-1,TRBJ2-5,.,ASSLPGETQY
TRBV9,TRBJ2-2,.,ASSVASQGGGELF
TRBV6-5,TRBJ1-4,.,ASRGDWEKLF
TRBV12-3/TRBV12-4,TRBJ2-1,TRBD2,ASSGGASNEQF
TRBV3-1/TRBV3-2,TRBJ2-1,.,ASSQEPGNEQF
TRBV2,TRBJ1-5,.,ASTRRDNQPQH
TRBV25-1,TRBJ2-3,.,ASSDYRDTDTQY
TRBV9,TRBJ2-5,TRBD2,ASSQTGGRRETQY
TRBV19,TRBJ1-2,.,ASSIRYRVYGYT
TRBV14,TRBJ1-2,.,ASSQDPDIYGYT
TRBV9,TRBJ2-1,.,ASSDRGGPYNEQF
TRBV3-1/TRBV3-2,TRBJ1-4,.,ASSPPLGQGGKLF
TRBV5-1,TRBJ1-6,.,ASSWDRGNNSPLH
TRBV5-4,TRBJ1-2,TRBD1,ASSPGQGPGGT
TRBV2,TRBJ1-6,.,ASMGQEPSPLH
TRBV5-1,TRBJ1-1,.,ASSLGDVATGSRAF
TRBV10-1,TRBJ2-7,.,ASSAGGAHEQY
TRBV3-1/TRBV3-2,TRBJ1-3,.,ASSRGNSGNTIY
TRBV7-8,TRBJ1-2,.,ASSFNQGNGYT